A single count supports the clone carrying this T cell receptor beta chain. This record belongs to a study of blood T cell repertoires in COVID-19. Study details: The analysed material was cDNA or gDNA that came from T cells, B-cell-depleted T cells, or PBMCs.

In the source study's methods: By means of reference gene primer amplification, nucleated cell counts were estimated. The data were produced by immunoSEQ multiplex PCR, yet TCRdb's version contains in-frame clones alone and is incomplete. Clone size and the V and J calls come from that table; the DNA yielded D and trimming. The sample holds about 46,000 clones, 75% to 90% seen once. CDR3 length equals 13 residues. CDR1 is SGHRS, CDR2 YFSETQ, per germline. V lost 0 bases, J lost 6 bases, and 8 bases lay in between. This sequence originates from a human donor in a cohort sampled during active COVID-19. The donor label of this sample is uncertain. This sequence joins TRBV5-1 and TRBJ2-3, with a tentative D call TRBD2 (5 bases). Material for sequencing was peripheral blood. DNA of the CDR3: TGCGCCAGCAGCTTGGCCGGGGATGATACGCAGTATTTT. The encoded protein is CASSLAGDDTQYF.